The 8 T cell receptor beta chains in this list originate from one sample, sequenced in a study of regulatory T cells in long-lasting Graves disease. HTBI primers from iRepertoire and Arm-PCR of CDR3 regions yielded the TCR beta libraries. From the multiplex PCR reads, TCRdb called clonotypes with MiXCR, one entry per CDR3 protein. The sample records 400,000 to 550,000 distinct CDR3 sequences, about 16% being singletons. Time point in this sample: newly diagnosed GD, antithyroid drugs for less than 3 months. PBMCs were the source of the RNA used for TCR sequencing. This same sample was also taken into another study, of T cells in Graves' hyperthyroidism and ophthalmopathy.

This specimen consisted of peripheral blood mononuclear cells (PBMCs), obtained at new diagnosis, from a patient treated with antithyroid drugs. The receptors derive from a woman between 25 and 40 years old with Graves disease.

This clonotype was observed at least ten times. The chain employs TRBV6-9 and TRBJ1-4, with D maybe TRBD1 (5 bases). CDR1 is MNHGY and CDR2 is SVAAGI in the germline V gene. The CDR3 totals 14 residues. Between the trimmed V and J ends, which lost 3 bases and 7 bases, there was a span of 12 bases. CDR3 sequence reads: CASSYQGSREKLFF. DNA of the CDR3: TGTGCCAGCAGTTACCAGGGATCTCGTGAAAAACTGTTTTTT.

This clonotype was seen many times. This rearrangement joins TRBV20-1 to TRBJ1-5; no clear D gene. Trimming shortened V by 2 bases and J by 1 base, and 9 bases separated the two germline ends. CDR3 size: 14 residues. CDR1 DFQATT and CDR2 SNEGSKA come from the germline V gene (reference sequence). The CDR3: CSARTASSNQPQHF. CDR3 nucleotides: TGCAGTGCTAGAACAGCCTCGAGCAATCAGCCCCAGCATTTT.

At least ten counts were recorded for this clonotype. The chain carries TRBV3-1 and TRBJ2-1; 8 bases map to TRBD2. Losses at the gene ends were 2 bases for V and 6 bases for J; bases not matched to a gene: 6. There are 15 residues in the CDR3. Germline CDR1 reads LGHDT; CDR2 reads YNNKEL (reference sequence). For the CDR3, the DNA is TGTGCCAGCAGCCAACCGGGAGGGCCCTCCAATGAGCAGTTCTTC. Protein sequence: CASSQPGGPSNEQFF.

This clonotype was seen many times. The genes are TRBV11-2 and TRBJ2-7; no clear D gene. Germline CDR1 and CDR2: SGHAT and FQNNGV. The CDR3 is made up of 16 amino acids. V lost 2 bases and J lost 1, with 15 bases in between. CDR3 residues: CASSLRVGWGSYEQYF. The CDR3 DNA reads TGTGCCAGCAGCTTAAGAGTCGGCTGGGGATCCTACGAGCAGTACTTC. Full variable domain (remainder filled in from reference TRBV11-2 and TRBJ2-7): EAGVAQSPRYKIIEKRQSVAFWCNPISGHATLYWYQQILGQGPKLLIQFQNNGVVDDSQLPKDRFSAERLKGVDSTLKIQPAKLEDSAVYLCASSLRVGWGSYEQYFGPGTRLTVT.

This clonotype has a count of ten or more. The chain combines TRBV6-1 with TRBJ2-1; a weak D match, TRBD2 (5 bases). Per the germline V gene, CDR1 is MNHNS and CDR2 is SASEGT. The V end was cut by 8 bases, the J end by 8 bases, with 22 bases between. The CDR3 is 15 amino acids. CDR3: CASSPLRLNGDEQFF. The DNA for the CDR3 is TGTGCCAGCTCTCCTCTGCGACTAAACGGCGATGAGCAGTTCTTC.

This clonotype was recorded many times. The rearrangement uses TRBV30 and TRBJ1-5; no reliable D call. This CDR3 contains 14 residues. V lost 4 bases to trimming and J lost 1 base, with 11 bases between them. Germline lookup yields CDR1 GTSNPN and CDR2 SVGIG (reference sequence). The CDR3 spells CAWTDTSSNQPQHF. CDR3 sequence (DNA): TGTGCCTGGACCGACACGTCGAGCAATCAGCCCCAGCATTTT.

J is TRBJ1-3 and V is TRBV20-1, with D perhaps TRBD1 (6 bases). Trimming took 1 base from V and 0 from J, leaving 13 bases between them. This CDR3 contains 16 residues. Germline V gene sequence: CDR1 DFQATT, CDR2 SNEGSKA (reference sequence). CDR3 coding DNA: TGCAGTGCTAGAGTTCCAGGGGTGAGCTCTGGAAACACCATATATTTT. Protein sequence: CSARVPGVSSGNTIYF.

The sample holds many counts of this clonotype. This may stem from a read error, because a much larger clone lies one nucleotide away. The gene calls are TRBV11-2 and TRBJ2-3; D not certain. V lost 7 bases and J lost 2, with 4 bases in between. The CDR3 is made up of 11 amino acids. Germline V lookup: CDR1 SGHAT, CDR2 FQNNGV. CDR3 nucleotide sequence: TGTGCCAGCACCGTCACAGATACGCAGTATTTT. Translating gives CASTVTDTQYF.